This T cell receptor (beta chain) was identified in a study of T cell repertoires in cytomegalovirus infection. Looked up from germline, CDR1 is SGHTA and CDR2 is FQGNSA. J gave up 1 base and V 1 base, and 11 bases lay outside the gene matches. This CDR3 comprises 18 residues. One entry per CDR3 protein results from TCRdb running MiXCR on the reads. Of 250,000 to 300,000 distinct CDR3 sequences listed, around 8.7% were seen once; the top ten hold around 15%. This clonotype has at least ten counts. The sequenced sample consisted of PBMCs. The genes are TRBV7-2 and TRBJ2-3; 7 positions match TRBD2. This receptor was obtained from a human donor in good health (CMV status not recorded). Some clones in this sample may be carry-over from other donors' samples. As DNA, the CDR3 is TGTGCCAGCAGCTTAGACCCACCGGGTCGGGGGGGCACAGATACGCAGTATTTT. As protein: CASSLDPPGRGGTDTQYF.